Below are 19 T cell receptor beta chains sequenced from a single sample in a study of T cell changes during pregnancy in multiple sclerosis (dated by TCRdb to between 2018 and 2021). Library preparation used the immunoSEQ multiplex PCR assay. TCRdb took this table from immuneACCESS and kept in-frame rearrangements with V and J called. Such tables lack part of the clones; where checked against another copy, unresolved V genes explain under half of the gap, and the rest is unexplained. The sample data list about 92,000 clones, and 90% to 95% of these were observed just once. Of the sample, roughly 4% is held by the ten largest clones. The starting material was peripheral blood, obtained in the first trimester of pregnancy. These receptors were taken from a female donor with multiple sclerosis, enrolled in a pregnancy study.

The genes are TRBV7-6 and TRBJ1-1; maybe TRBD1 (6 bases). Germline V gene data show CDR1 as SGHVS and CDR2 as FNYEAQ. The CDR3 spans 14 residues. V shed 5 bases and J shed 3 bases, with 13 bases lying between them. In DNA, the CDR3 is TGTGCCAGCAGCCCCAGGGCAGGGGACACTGAAGCTTTCTTT. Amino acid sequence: CASSPRAGDTEAFF.

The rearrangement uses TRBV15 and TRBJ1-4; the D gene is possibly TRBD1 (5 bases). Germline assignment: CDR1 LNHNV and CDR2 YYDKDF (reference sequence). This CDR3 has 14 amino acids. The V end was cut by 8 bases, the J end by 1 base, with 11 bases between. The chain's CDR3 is CATRGGITNEKLFF. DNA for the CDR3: TGTGCCACCCGCGGGGGGATAACTAATGAAAAACTGTTTTTT. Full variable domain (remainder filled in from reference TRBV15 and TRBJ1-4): DAMVIQNPRYQVTQFGKPVTLSCSQTLNHNVMYWYQQKSSQAPKLLFHYYDKDFNNEADTPDNFQSRRPNTSFCFLDIRSPGLGDTAMYLCATRGGITNEKLFFGSGTQLSVL.

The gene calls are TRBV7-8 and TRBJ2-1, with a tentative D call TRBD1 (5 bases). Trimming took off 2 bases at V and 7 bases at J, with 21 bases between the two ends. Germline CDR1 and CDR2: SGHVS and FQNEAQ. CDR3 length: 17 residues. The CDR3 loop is CASSLTVFIQGTNEQFF. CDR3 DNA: TGTGCCAGCAGCTTAACGGTCTTTATTCAGGGAACAAATGAGCAGTTCTTC.

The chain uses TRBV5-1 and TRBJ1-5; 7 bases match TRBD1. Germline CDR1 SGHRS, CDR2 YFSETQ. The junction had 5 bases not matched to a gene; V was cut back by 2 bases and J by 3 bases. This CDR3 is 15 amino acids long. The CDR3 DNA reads TGCGCCAGCAGCTTAGAGACAGGGCCCAATCAGCCCCAGCATTTT. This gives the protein CASSLETGPNQPQHF.

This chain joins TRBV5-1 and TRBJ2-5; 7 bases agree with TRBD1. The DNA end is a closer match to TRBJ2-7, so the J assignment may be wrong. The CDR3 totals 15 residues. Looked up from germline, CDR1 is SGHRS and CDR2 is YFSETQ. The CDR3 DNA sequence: TGCGCCAGCAGCTCACCCGGGACAGTCTCCTACGAGCAGTACTTC. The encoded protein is CASSSPGTVSYEQYF.

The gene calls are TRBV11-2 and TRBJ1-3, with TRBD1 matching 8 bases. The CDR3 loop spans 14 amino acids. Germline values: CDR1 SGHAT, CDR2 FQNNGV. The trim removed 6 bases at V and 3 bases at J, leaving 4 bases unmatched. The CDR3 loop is CASSRDRSGNTIYF. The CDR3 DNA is TGTGCCAGCAGTCGGGACAGGAGTGGAAACACCATATATTTT. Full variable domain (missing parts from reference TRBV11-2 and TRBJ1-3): EAGVAQSPRYKIIEKRQSVAFWCNPISGHATLYWYQQILGQGPKLLIQFQNNGVVDDSQLPKDRFSAERLKGVDSTLKIQPAKLEDSAVYLCASSRDRSGNTIYFGEGSWLTVV.

The CDR3 sequence is CASSPGLAGAETQYF. The CDR3 nucleotides are TGTGCCAGCAGCCCGGGACTAGCGGGGGCTGAGACCCAGTACTTC. The chain carries TRBV9 and TRBJ2-5; 14 bases align to TRBD2. The germline V gene has CDR1 SGDLS and CDR2 YYNGEE. The CDR3 covers 15 residues. Losses at the gene ends were 4 bases for V and 5 bases for J; bases not matched to a gene: 4.

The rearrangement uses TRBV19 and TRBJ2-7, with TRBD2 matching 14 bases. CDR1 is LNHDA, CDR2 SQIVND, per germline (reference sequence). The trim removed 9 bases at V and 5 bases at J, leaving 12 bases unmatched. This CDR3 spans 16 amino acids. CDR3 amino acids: CASSGGLAGAAHEQYF. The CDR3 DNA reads TGTGCCAGCTCTGGGGGACTAGCGGGGGCTGCACACGAGCAGTACTTC.

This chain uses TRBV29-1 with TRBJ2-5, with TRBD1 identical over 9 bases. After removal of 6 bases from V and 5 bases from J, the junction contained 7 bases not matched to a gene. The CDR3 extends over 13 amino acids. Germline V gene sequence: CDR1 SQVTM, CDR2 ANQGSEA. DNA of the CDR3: TGCAGCGTGGATGACAGGGGGATGGAGACCCAGTACTTC. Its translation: CSVDDRGMETQYF.

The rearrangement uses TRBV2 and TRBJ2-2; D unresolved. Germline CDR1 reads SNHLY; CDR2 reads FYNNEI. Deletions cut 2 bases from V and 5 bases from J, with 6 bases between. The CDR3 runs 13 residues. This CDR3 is CASSELETGELFF. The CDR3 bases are TGTGCCAGCAGTGAATTAGAGACCGGGGAGCTGTTTTTT.

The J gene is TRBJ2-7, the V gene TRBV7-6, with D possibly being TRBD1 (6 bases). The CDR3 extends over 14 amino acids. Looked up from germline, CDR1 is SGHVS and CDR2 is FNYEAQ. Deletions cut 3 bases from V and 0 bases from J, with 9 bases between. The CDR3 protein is CASSLTGSSYEQYF. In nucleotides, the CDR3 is TGTGCCAGCAGCTTGACAGGAAGCTCCTACGAGCAGTACTTC. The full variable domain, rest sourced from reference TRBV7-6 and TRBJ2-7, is GAGVSQSPRYKVTKRGQDVALRCDPISGHVSLYWYRQALGQGPEFLTYFNYEAQQDKSGLPNDRFSAERPEGSISTLTIQRTEQRDSAMYRCASSLTGSSYEQYFGPGTRLTVT.

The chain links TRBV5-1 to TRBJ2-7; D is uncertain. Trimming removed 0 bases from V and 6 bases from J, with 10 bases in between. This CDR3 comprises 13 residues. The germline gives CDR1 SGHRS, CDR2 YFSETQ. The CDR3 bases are TGCGCCAGCAGCTTGGACGTCTCCGGCGAGCAGTACTTC. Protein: CASSLDVSGEQYF.

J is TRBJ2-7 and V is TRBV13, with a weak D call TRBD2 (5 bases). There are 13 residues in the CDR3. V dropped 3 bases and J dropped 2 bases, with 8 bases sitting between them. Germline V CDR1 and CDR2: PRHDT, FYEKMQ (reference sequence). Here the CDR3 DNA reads TGTGCCAGCAGCTTCACGGGGACCTACGAGCAGTACTTC. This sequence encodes CASSFTGTYEQYF.

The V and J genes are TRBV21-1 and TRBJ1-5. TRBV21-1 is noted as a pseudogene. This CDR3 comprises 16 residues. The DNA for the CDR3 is TGTGCCAGCAGCAAAGAGCAGGGAGGGCGCAATCAGCCCCAGCATTTT. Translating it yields CASSKEQGGRNQPQHF.

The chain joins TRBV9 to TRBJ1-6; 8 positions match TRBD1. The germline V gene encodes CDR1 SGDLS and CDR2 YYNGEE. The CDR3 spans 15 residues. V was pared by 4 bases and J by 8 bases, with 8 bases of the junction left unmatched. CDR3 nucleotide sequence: TGTGCCAGCAGCCTGAGGACAGGGACCTATTCACCCCTCCACTTT. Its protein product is CASSLRTGTYSPLHF.

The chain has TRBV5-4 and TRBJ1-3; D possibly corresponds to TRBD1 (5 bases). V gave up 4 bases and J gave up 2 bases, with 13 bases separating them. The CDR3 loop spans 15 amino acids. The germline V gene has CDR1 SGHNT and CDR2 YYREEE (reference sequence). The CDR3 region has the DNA TGTGCCAGCAGCGCCCCGGCGGGACCTGGAAACACCATATATTTT. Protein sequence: CASSAPAGPGNTIYF.

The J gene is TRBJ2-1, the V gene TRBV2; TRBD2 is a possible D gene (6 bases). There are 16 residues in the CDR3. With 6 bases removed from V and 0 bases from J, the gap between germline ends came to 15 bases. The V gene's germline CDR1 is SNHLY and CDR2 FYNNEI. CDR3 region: CASSAIRGTSYNEQFF. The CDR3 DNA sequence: TGTGCCAGCAGCGCCATACGGGGGACCTCCTACAATGAGCAGTTCTTC.

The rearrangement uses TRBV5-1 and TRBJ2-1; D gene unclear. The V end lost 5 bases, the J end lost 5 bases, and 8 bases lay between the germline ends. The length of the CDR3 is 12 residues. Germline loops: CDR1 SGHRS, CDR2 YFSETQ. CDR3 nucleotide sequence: TGCGCCAGCAGGCAGATGAACAATGAGCAGTTCTTC. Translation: CASRQMNNEQFF. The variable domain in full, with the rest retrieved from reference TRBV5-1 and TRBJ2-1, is KAGVTQTPRYLIKTRGQQVTLSCSPISGHRSVSWYQQTPGQGLQFLFEYFSETQRNKGNFPGRFSGRQFSNSRSEMNVSTLELGDSALYLCASRQMNNEQFFGPGTRLTVL.

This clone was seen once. CDR3 amino acids: CASSPEGGTNTEAFF. CDR3 DNA: TGTGCCAGCAGCCCCGAAGGTGGGACTAACACTGAAGCTTTCTTT. The gene calls are TRBV5-6 and TRBJ1-1, with D perhaps matching TRBD1 (5 bases). The germline gives CDR1 SGHDT, CDR2 YYEEEE. This CDR3 has 15 amino acids. V shed 4 bases and J shed 2 bases, with 15 bases lying between them.